Presented here are 21 T cell receptor beta chains from one specimen sequenced in a study of response to subunit inactivated influenza vaccine. TCRdb passed the RT-PCR reads through MiXCR, listing each CDR3 protein once. The sample contains 150,000 to 200,000 distinct CDR3 sequences, around 10% of which appear only once. Here the sequenced sample was CD8+ T cells sorted from PBMCs, taken approximately 25 months after vaccination. These receptors were obtained from a man aged 50-75 years who received an inactivated influenza vaccine.

The rearrangement links TRBV4-1 to TRBJ2-5; TRBD2 might be the D (6 bases). The length of the CDR3 is 16 residues. The germline V gene has CDR1 MGHRA and CDR2 YSYEKL. Trimming cost V 0 bases and J 2 bases, with 13 bases left between them. CDR3 region: CASSQDPAGPQETQYF. The CDR3 nucleotides are TGCGCCAGCAGCCAAGATCCCGCGGGGCCACAAGAGACCCAGTACTTC.

The table lists this clonotype with many counts. The chain couples TRBV4-2 to TRBJ2-5; D may be TRBD2 (6 bases). V lost 0 bases to trimming and J lost 5 bases, with 10 bases between them. From germline, CDR1 is LGHNA and CDR2 YNFKEQ. The CDR3 sequence is 14 residues long. CDR3: CASSQEDYWETQYF. DNA for the CDR3: TGTGCCAGCAGCCAAGAGGACTATTGGGAGACCCAGTACTTC.

This clonotype was detected only a few times. The chain combines TRBV7-9 with TRBJ1-2; 9 bases are shared with TRBD1. CDR1 is SEHNR and CDR2 is FQNEAQ in the germline V gene (reference sequence). The trim removed 1 base at V and 7 bases at J, leaving 4 bases unmatched. CDR3 length equals 14 residues. In DNA form, the CDR3 reads TGTGCCAGCAGCTTAGGACAGGGGGGATCTGGCTACACCTTC. Protein sequence: CASSLGQGGSGYTF.

This clonotype has just a few counts. The chain couples TRBV15 to TRBJ2-7, with D perhaps matching TRBD2 (6 bases). Trimming cost V 6 bases and J 0 bases, with 9 bases left between them. This CDR3 is built from 13 residues. The V gene's germline CDR1 is LNHNV and CDR2 YYDKDF (reference sequence). CDR3 amino acids: CATRDGSSYEQYF. The DNA of the CDR3 is TGTGCCACCAGAGACGGGAGCTCCTACGAGCAGTACTTC.

This clonotype was seen a handful of times. V and J are TRBV27 and TRBJ2-2; TRBD1 is a possible D gene (5 bases). The CDR3 runs to 14 residues. Trimming removed 1 base at V and 6 bases at J, with 9 bases between. Per germline, CDR1 MNHEY and CDR2 SMNVEV (reference sequence). Here the CDR3 reads CASSLYTGSGELFF. DNA for the CDR3: TGTGCCAGCAGTTTATATACAGGCTCCGGGGAGCTGTTTTTT.

This clonotype was found many times. The J gene is TRBJ1-6, the V gene TRBV4-1, with a tentative D call TRBD1 (5 bases). V was pared by 0 bases and J by 7 bases, with 10 bases between. CDR1 is MGHRA and CDR2 is YSYEKL in the germline V gene. This CDR3 comprises 15 residues. The CDR3 DNA follows: TGCGCCAGCAGCCAAGAAGGGGTGAAGAATTCACCCCTCCACTTT. Residues: CASSQEGVKNSPLHF.

In this sample, this clonotype turned up a few times. The CDR3 DNA follows: TGTGCCAGTAGTATGGGGCAGAGCTACGAGCAGTACTTC. Translation: CASSMGQSYEQYF. The V call is TRBV19, the J call TRBJ2-7; D might be TRBD1 (5 bases). V dropped 3 bases and J dropped 3 bases, with 9 bases sitting between them. Germline V gene data show CDR1 as LNHDA and CDR2 as SQIVND (reference sequence). This CDR3 region has 13 residues.

With regard to this clonotype: A much more abundant neighbour one base away suggests this may be a read error. For the CDR3, the DNA is TGTGCCAGCAGCCCACCGGCACGTATTCAAGAGACCCAGTACTTC. It yields the protein CASSPPARIQETQYF. The V and J genes are TRBV5-6 and TRBJ2-5; D is unclear. The V and J ends lost 4 bases and 2 bases respectively, with 15 bases between them. Germline V gene lookup returns CDR1 SGHDT and CDR2 YYEEEE. The CDR3 runs 15 residues. The full variable domain, with the rest looked up from reference TRBV5-6 and TRBJ2-5, is DAGVTQSPTHLIKTRGQQVTLRCSPKSGHDTVSWYQQALGQGPQFIFQYYEEEERQRGNFPDRFSGHQFPNYSSELNVNALLLGDSALYLCASSPPARIQETQYFGPGTRLLVL.

This rearrangement joins TRBV5-1 to TRBJ2-1; TRBD2 agrees at 9 bases. With V trimmed by 0 bases and J by 4 bases, 2 bases remained unmatched. Per the germline V gene, CDR1 is SGHRS and CDR2 is YFSETQ. This CDR3 spans 15 amino acids. The CDR3 reads CASSLAAGGYNEQFF. The CDR3 coding sequence is TGCGCCAGCAGCTTGGCAGCGGGAGGTTACAATGAGCAGTTCTTC.

The genes are TRBV18 and TRBJ2-1; 7 nucleotides match TRBD2. V dropped 6 bases and J dropped 4; count of bases not matched to a gene: 9. The germline CDR1 and CDR2 sequences are KGHSH and LQKENI. The CDR3 consists of 15 residues. The CDR3: CASSTISGSYNEQFF. In nucleotides, the CDR3 is TGTGCCAGCTCGACGATTAGCGGGTCTTACAATGAGCAGTTCTTC.

This clonotype was counted only a few times. The chain uses TRBV7-9 and TRBJ1-4, with D unresolved. The CDR3 is made up of 12 amino acids. The germline CDR1 and CDR2 sequences are SEHNR and FQNEAQ (reference sequence). The V and J ends lost 4 bases and 7 bases respectively, with 7 bases between them. In nucleotides, the CDR3 is TGTGCCAGCAGCTCAGGAGGTGAAAAACTGTTTTTT. This sequence encodes CASSSGGEKLFF. Looking up the rest from reference TRBV7-9 and TRBJ1-4 gives the full variable domain: DTGVSQNPRHKITKRGQNVTFRCDPISEHNRLYWYRQTLGQGPEFLTYFQNEAQLEKSRLLSDRFSAERPKGSFSTLEIQRTEQGDSAMYLCASSSGGEKLFFGSGTQLSVL.

The sample holds a few counts of this clonotype. This chain uses TRBV2 with TRBJ1-2; TRBD1 might be the D (6 bases). The CDR3 is made up of 13 amino acids. Trimming stripped 6 bases from V and 5 bases from J, with 13 bases between. CDR1 and CDR2 from the germline V gene are SNHLY and FYNNEI. CDR3 DNA: TGTGCCAGCAGGGGAACAGGGAGTTATGGCTACACCTTC. It translates to CASRGTGSYGYTF.

As for this clonotype: At one boundary the junction diverges from the germline segment, which might be a read error. The rearrangement links TRBV3-1 to TRBJ2-3; 8 bases fit TRBD1. Germline values: CDR1 LGHDT, CDR2 YNNKEL (reference sequence). The CDR3 sequence is 17 residues long. The CDR3: CACSQVPSARGPDTQYF. DNA of the CDR3: TGTGCCTGCAGCCAAGTCCCGTCGGCCAGGGGGCCAGATACGCAGTATTTT.

This clonotype has only a few counts. The J gene is TRBJ1-1, the V gene TRBV6-2 or TRBV6-3, with TRBD1 identical over 9 bases. The ends lost 6 bases at V and 7 bases at J; junction bases unmatched: 9. The germline V gene encodes CDR1 MNHEY and CDR2 SVGEGT. The CDR3 length is 14 residues. The DNA of the CDR3 is TGTGCCAGCAGCTCTTGGACAGGGGCGGATGAAGCTTTCTTT. It translates to CASSSWTGADEAFF.

This clonotype was detected many times. The chain uses TRBV7-9 and TRBJ1-2; D unresolved. Looked up from germline, CDR1 is SEHNR and CDR2 is FQNEAQ (reference sequence). The CDR3 loop spans 15 amino acids. Trimming cost V 5 bases and J 5 bases, with 18 bases left between them. CDR3 sequence reads: CASSPEVELLYGYTF. CDR3 nucleotide sequence: TGTGCCAGCAGCCCTGAGGTCGAATTATTATATGGCTACACCTTC.

This clonotype was found a few times. V and J are TRBV6-6 and TRBJ1-5; D gene ambiguous. The CDR3 sequence is 13 residues long. V lost 7 bases to trimming and J lost 5 bases, with 12 bases between them. Germline values: CDR1 MNHNY, CDR2 SVGAGI (reference sequence). The CDR3 nucleotides are TGTGCCAGCACCCTACGAGAGGATCAGCCCCAGCATTTT. It yields the protein CASTLREDQPQHF.

The rearrangement uses TRBV20-1 and TRBJ1-5; D remains ambiguous. The germline V and J ends were trimmed by 1 base and 1 base, with 5 bases remaining between them. Per germline, CDR1 DFQATT and CDR2 SNEGSKA (reference sequence). This CDR3 spans 13 amino acids. The CDR3 DNA reads as TGCAGTGCTAGAGGAGGGAGCAATCAGCCCCAGCATTTT. Translated, it gives CSARGGSNQPQHF.

The genes are TRBV20-1 and TRBJ1-1; TRBD1 aligns across 9 bases. Trimming removed 0 bases from V and 4 bases from J; junction bases left unmatched: 9. Germline V gene sequence: CDR1 DFQATT, CDR2 SNEGSKA (reference sequence). The CDR3 sequence is 16 residues long. The CDR3: CSARDRTGVGVTEAFF. Written as DNA, the CDR3 is TGCAGTGCTAGAGATCGGACAGGGGTGGGGGTCACTGAAGCTTTCTTT.

This clonotype was counted a few times. The rearrangement links TRBV24-1 to TRBJ2-1, with D perhaps TRBD2 (6 bases). Germline V gives CDR1 KGHDR, CDR2 SFDVKD. Trimming removed 3 bases at V and 2 bases at J, with 13 bases between. The CDR3 loop spans 16 amino acids. Written as DNA, the CDR3 is TGTGCCACCAGTGATGGTGGTAGCGGAACCTACAATGAGCAGTTCTTC. Translated, it gives CATSDGGSGTYNEQFF.

V and J are TRBV2 and TRBJ2-1, with D maybe TRBD2 (7 bases). CDR3 length equals 18 residues. Trimming pared 2 bases from V and 3 bases from J, leaving 20 bases between. Per germline, CDR1 SNHLY and CDR2 FYNNEI. CDR3 protein: CASSELGRDGGLYNEQFF. CDR3 DNA: TGTGCCAGCAGTGAATTAGGGAGGGACGGGGGGCTCTACAATGAGCAGTTCTTC.

CDR3 residues: CASTSGGPYEQYF. The CDR3 DNA reads TGTGCCAGCACCTCAGGGGGTCCCTACGAGCAGTACTTC. The rearrangement joins TRBV12-3 or TRBV12-4 to TRBJ2-7; 7 positions agree with TRBD1. The CDR3 is 13 residues long. Unmatched junction bases numbered 5, after V lost 7 bases and J lost 2 bases.